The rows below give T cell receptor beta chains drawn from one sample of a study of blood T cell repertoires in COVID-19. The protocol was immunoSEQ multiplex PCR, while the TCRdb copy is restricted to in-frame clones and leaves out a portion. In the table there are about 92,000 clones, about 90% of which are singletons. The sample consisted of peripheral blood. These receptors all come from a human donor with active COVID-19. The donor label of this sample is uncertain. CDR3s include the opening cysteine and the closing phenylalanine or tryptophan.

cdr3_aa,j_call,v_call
CASSYKQGALDYGYTF,TRBJ1-2,TRBV11-2
CASSVRGDRSGANVLTF,TRBJ2-6,TRBV9
CASSDSGGAYEQYF,TRBJ2-7,TRBV6-6
CASSINTEAFF,TRBJ1-1,TRBV12-3/TRBV12-4
CASSFSGGGEKLFF,TRBJ1-4,TRBV5-1
CASSSRQQGNTEAFF,TRBJ1-1,TRBV11-1
CASSVATELREQYF,TRBJ2-7,TRBV19
CASSPSAPPTQYF,TRBJ2-5,TRBV7-8
CASSWTGTDTQYF,TRBJ2-3,TRBV5-1
CASSKTGVEKLFF,TRBJ1-4,TRBV12-3/TRBV12-4
CASRTEKNTEAFF,TRBJ1-1,TRBV6-5
CASSQDITAGEHTGELFF,TRBJ2-2,TRBV4-2
CASSARDSSLLLSTDTQYF,TRBJ2-3,TRBV7-2
CASGLASGYGYTF,TRBJ1-2,TRBV19
CASSRQGGLNTEAFF,TRBJ1-1,TRBV2
CASSPDTEAFF,TRBJ1-1,TRBV12-3/TRBV12-4
CASSISESSYEQYF,TRBJ2-7,TRBV5-1
CATSVANFGYTF,TRBJ1-2,TRBV24-1
CASSLRTGRGFQETQYF,TRBJ2-5,TRBV27
CASSLGGGDAQPQHF,TRBJ1-5,TRBV16
CASSLSDRVGYNEQFF,TRBJ2-1,TRBV27
CARSSVFNGLEGYTF,TRBJ1-2,TRBV5-3
CASSPGTGYSYTF,TRBJ1-2,TRBV19
CASSFQFLYNEQFF,TRBJ2-1,TRBV28
CASSLGLAGGGNEQFF,TRBJ2-1,TRBV11-2
CASSALAGGPDNEQFF,TRBJ2-1,TRBV9
CASSARSGGGETQYF,TRBJ2-5,TRBV5-4
CASSYRDRGMNTEAFF,TRBJ1-1,TRBV6-2/TRBV6-3
CASSDDKGSAEAFF,TRBJ1-1,TRBV2
CASSGLGGVYGYTF,TRBJ1-2,TRBV9
CASSPHPGQVNTEAFF,TRBJ1-1,TRBV7-9
CASSATGVSTDTQYF,TRBJ2-3,TRBV28
CATSDLKSGGSFGGANVLTF,TRBJ2-6,TRBV24-1
CASSLPDRVEQYF,TRBJ2-7,TRBV5-1
CASSPTPWSDDSYNEQFF,TRBJ2-1,TRBV7-9
CASTQDSGQETQYF,TRBJ2-5,TRBV5-1
CASSSHTGNLGNEQFF,TRBJ2-1,TRBV7-3
CASSPEGQETQYF,TRBJ2-5,TRBV18
CASSLGDTGERREAFF,TRBJ1-1,TRBV5-1
CASSFPAGTSGGWLKETQYF,TRBJ2-5,TRBV7-6
CASSPGQPEVNEQYF,TRBJ2-7,TRBV6-2/TRBV6-3
CASSPPGQPNEKLFF,TRBJ1-4,TRBV18
CASSPGWGGENEQFF,TRBJ2-1,TRBV4-3
CASRTGEAGEAFF,TRBJ1-1,TRBV6-5
CASSANRNTGELFF,TRBJ2-2,TRBV19
CASSFLRLGYTF,TRBJ1-2,TRBV28
CSVQVASGNTIYF,TRBJ1-3,TRBV29-1
CASSYWRQGYGYTF,TRBJ1-2,TRBV6-2/TRBV6-3
CASSPRTSGGGNEQFF,TRBJ2-1,TRBV18
CASSVRGSGNTIYF,TRBJ1-3,TRBV2